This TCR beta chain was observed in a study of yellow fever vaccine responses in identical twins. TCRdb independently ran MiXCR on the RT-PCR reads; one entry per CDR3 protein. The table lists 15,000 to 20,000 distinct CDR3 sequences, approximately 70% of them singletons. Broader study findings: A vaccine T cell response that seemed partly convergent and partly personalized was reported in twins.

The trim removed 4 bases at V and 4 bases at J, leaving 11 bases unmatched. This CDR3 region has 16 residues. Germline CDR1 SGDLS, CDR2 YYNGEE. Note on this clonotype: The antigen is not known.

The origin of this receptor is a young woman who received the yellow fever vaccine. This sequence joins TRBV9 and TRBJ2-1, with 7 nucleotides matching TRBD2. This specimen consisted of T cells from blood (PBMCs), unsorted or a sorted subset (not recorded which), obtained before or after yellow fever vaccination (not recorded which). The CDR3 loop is CASSPKLLALYNEQFF. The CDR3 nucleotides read TGTGCCAGCAGCCCTAAGCTACTAGCGCTGTACAATGAGCAGTTCTTC.